The 19 T cell receptor beta chains presented below share a single source sample, sequenced in a study of shared clonotypes between healthy human individuals. Naive-designated CD8 cells lacked CD45RO, were positively enriched for CCR7, and omitted terminally differentiated effector memory CD45RA+ cells. The repertoire was sequenced with immunoSEQ multiplex PCR; TCRdb's copy has only in-frame clones and lacks some. This sample has approximately 2,000,000 clones; 90% to 95% occur once, and the top ten carry around 1.7%. The sequenced sample consisted of naive CD8+ T cells from PBMCs. The origin of the receptors is a man aged 18 to 35 in good health. Some clones in this sample may be carry-over from other donors' samples.

DNA for the CDR3: TGTGCCAGTAGTATTTCTCCGGGACTAGCGGGACCGACCTACGAGCAGTACTTC. It translates to CASSISPGLAGPTYEQYF. This sequence joins TRBV19 and TRBJ2-7; 13 bases are shared with TRBD2. CDR3 length: 18 residues. CDR1 and CDR2 (germline): LNHDA, SQIVND (reference sequence). Losses at the gene ends were 3 bases for V and 2 bases for J; bases not matched to a gene: 10. Full variable domain (rest looked up from reference TRBV19 and TRBJ2-7): DGGITQSPKYLFRKEGQNVTLSCEQNLNHDAMYWYRQDPGQGLRLIYYSQIVNDFQKGDIAEGYSVSREKKESFPLTVTSAQKNPTAFYLCASSISPGLAGPTYEQYFGPGTRLTVT.

The V gene is TRBV7-9, the J gene TRBJ2-7; weak D call: TRBD2 (6 bases). The CDR3 consists of 13 residues. The germline V gene encodes CDR1 SEHNR and CDR2 FQNEAQ (reference sequence). Deletions cut 6 bases from V and 2 bases from J, with 11 bases between. The CDR3 sequence: CASSQAGPYEQYF. As DNA, the CDR3 is TGTGCCAGCAGTCAAGCGGGCCCCTACGAGCAGTACTTC.

The chain links TRBV27 to TRBJ2-3; 11 nucleotides match TRBD2. CDR3 length: 18 residues. V shed 3 bases, J shed 9 bases, and the junction held 17 bases outside the gene matches. The germline gives CDR1 MNHEY, CDR2 SMNVEV (reference sequence). The CDR3 nucleotides are TGTGCCAGCAGTTTCTCGGGCTACACTAGCGGGAGCTTCTGGACGCAGTATTTT. Amino acids: CASSFSGYTSGSFWTQYF.

V gene TRBV7-9 combines with J gene TRBJ2-5; D is unclear. Germline CDR1 reads SEHNR; CDR2 reads FQNEAQ (reference sequence). CDR3 length equals 16 residues. V was shortened by 5 bases and J by 1 base, with 17 bases between the two germline ends. The CDR3: CASSSTDRGSQETQYF. The CDR3, as DNA: TGTGCCAGCAGCAGTACTGACCGTGGGTCCCAAGAGACCCAGTACTTC.

On this clone: Other DNA sequences in the sample encode the same CDR3. V usage is TRBV7-3 and J usage is TRBJ2-3; unclear D gene. V was cut by 0 bases and J by 0 bases, with 7 bases left in between. CDR3 size: 15 residues. Per germline, CDR1 SGHTA and CDR2 FQGTGA. CDR3 sequence reads: CASSLTRASTDTQYF. CDR3 DNA sequence: TGTGCCAGCAGCTTAACGAGAGCTAGCACAGATACGCAGTATTTT.

Regarding this clone: This specimen includes other DNA sequences encoding the same CDR3. V gene TRBV7-9 combines with J gene TRBJ2-1, with TRBD2 matching over 11 bases. V lost 4 bases, J lost 5 bases, and 4 bases stayed unmatched. Germline CDR1 reads SEHNR; CDR2 reads FQNEAQ (reference sequence). The length of the CDR3 is 15 residues. The DNA for the CDR3 is TGTGCCAGCAGCTCTCGACTAGCGGGACACAATGAGCAGTTCTTC. This codes for CASSSRLAGHNEQFF.

The genes are TRBV7-2 and TRBJ1-4, with 8 bases lining up with TRBD1. V lost 2 bases, J lost 5 bases, and 1 base stayed unmatched. This CDR3 region has 14 residues. Germline CDR1 is SGHTA and CDR2 is FQGNSA. The chain's CDR3 is CASSLRTGNEKLFF. The CDR3 nucleotides read TGTGCCAGCAGCTTACGGACAGGGAATGAAAAACTGTTTTTT.

This clone has just one count. The chain's CDR3 is CASSLRYPGTGQFF. The CDR3, as DNA: TGTGCCAGCAGTTTACGATACCCGGGGACAGGACAGTTCTTC. The genes are TRBV27 and TRBJ2-1; 8 positions agree with TRBD1. Germline lookup yields CDR1 MNHEY and CDR2 SMNVEV (reference sequence). The junction had 10 bases not matched to a gene; V was cut back by 2 bases and J by 13 bases. The CDR3 covers 14 residues.

A note on this clone: The sample carries other DNA sequences with the same CDR3. The chain combines TRBV6-1 with TRBJ2-5; 12 bases agree with TRBD2. The CDR3 runs 15 residues. The V gene end was trimmed by 3 bases and the J gene end by 1 base; junction bases not matched to a gene: 0. The germline V gene encodes CDR1 MNHNS and CDR2 SASEGT. The CDR3 region has the DNA TGTGCCAGCAGTGAGGGACTAGCGGGCCAAGAGACCCAGTACTTC. Its translation is CASSEGLAGQETQYF.

The V and J genes are TRBV7-9 and TRBJ2-7; D tentatively fits TRBD1 or TRBD2 (5 bases each). Germline V gene sequence: CDR1 SEHNR, CDR2 FQNEAQ (reference sequence). V was cut by 1 base and J by 7 bases, with 20 bases left in between. CDR3 size: 16 residues. CDR3 DNA sequence: TGTGCCAGCAGCTTAGGACGCCGGGACCAGGACGAGGAGCAGTACTTC. Amino acid sequence: CASSLGRRDQDEEQYF.

This chain links TRBV19 with TRBJ1-4; 7 bases agree with TRBD1. CDR3 length equals 14 residues. Germline V CDR1 and CDR2: LNHDA, SQIVND (reference sequence). The ends lost 5 bases at V and 6 bases at J; junction bases unmatched: 6. CDR3 amino acids: CASSDGTVYEKLFF. DNA of the CDR3: TGTGCCAGTAGTGATGGGACAGTTTATGAAAAACTGTTTTTT.

Here the CDR3 DNA reads TGTGCCATCAGACACCCCGGGAAAGGCGATGAGCAGTTCTTC. Translating it yields CAIRHPGKGDEQFF. V usage is TRBV10-3 and J usage is TRBJ2-1, with D possibly TRBD2 on 5 matching bases. V was clipped by 6 bases and J by 8 bases, with 17 bases between them. This CDR3 region has 14 residues. CDR1 is ENHRY, CDR2 SYGVKD, per germline.

The chain combines TRBV5-5 with TRBJ2-7, with 9 nucleotides matching TRBD2. The germline gives CDR1 SGHKS, CDR2 YYEKEE (reference sequence). With V trimmed by 0 bases and J by 6 bases, 4 bases remained unmatched. This CDR3 is built from 14 residues. The CDR3 bases are TGTGCCAGCAGCTTGGAGCGGGGGGCATTCGAGCAGTACTTC. This sequence encodes CASSLERGAFEQYF.

This chain connects TRBV4-1 to TRBJ2-5; 12 positions agree with TRBD2. The DNA end is a closer match to TRBJ2-7, so the J assignment may be wrong. The CDR3 consists of 18 residues. Germline values: CDR1 MGHRA, CDR2 YSYEKL. The CDR3 coding sequence is TGCGCCAGCAGCCAGAAGCTAGGACTAGCGGGGATTACCTACGAGCAGTACTTC. The encoded protein is CASSQKLGLAGITYEQYF.

This chain connects TRBV7-3 to TRBJ2-1; D may be TRBD1 (6 bases). This CDR3 spans 12 amino acids. Germline V lookup: CDR1 SGHTA, CDR2 FQGTGA. Trimming left V 4 bases short and J 7 bases short, with 8 bases between. The CDR3 reads CASSSDRNEQFF. For the CDR3, the DNA is TGTGCCAGCAGCTCAGACAGGAATGAGCAGTTCTTC.

This clone is a singleton in its sample. The chain has TRBV5-1 and TRBJ2-3, with D perhaps matching TRBD1 (6 bases). Germline V CDR1 and CDR2: SGHRS, YFSETQ. V was trimmed by 4 bases and J by 0 bases, leaving 12 bases between them. This CDR3 comprises 15 residues. CDR3 region: CASSPQGYSTDTQYF. CDR3 bases: TGCGCCAGCAGCCCACAGGGTTATAGCACAGATACGCAGTATTTT.

The gene calls are TRBV29-1 and TRBJ2-5; unclear D gene. V lost 0 bases to trimming and J lost 2 bases, with 10 bases between them. Germline V gene lookup returns CDR1 SQVTM and CDR2 ANQGSEA. This CDR3 has 14 amino acids. The CDR3 protein is CSVEDRSEQETQYF. CDR3 bases: TGCAGCGTTGAAGATCGGAGCGAACAAGAGACCCAGTACTTC.

This CDR3 reads CASSLSGIVFEQYF. The CDR3 coding sequence is TGTGCCAGCAGTTTATCGGGGATAGTATTCGAGCAGTACTTC. This rearrangement joins TRBV27 to TRBJ2-7, with D hard to call. Looked up from germline, CDR1 is MNHEY and CDR2 is SMNVEV (reference sequence). This CDR3 region has 14 residues. V dropped 0 bases and J dropped 6 bases, with 12 bases sitting between them.

The chain recombines TRBV19 with TRBJ2-1; no clear D. The CDR3 sequence is 14 residues long. Germline assignment: CDR1 LNHDA and CDR2 SQIVND (reference sequence). V was cut by 5 bases and J by 7 bases, with 15 bases left in between. CDR3: CASSAHLFGNEQFF. The CDR3 bases are TGTGCCAGTAGTGCCCACTTATTTGGTAATGAGCAGTTCTTC.